The 10 T cell receptor beta chains listed next were all sequenced from one sample in a study of PD-1 blockade in classical Hodgkin lymphoma. TCRdb's copy holds only in-frame clones and misses some; the assay was immunoSEQ multiplex PCR. In the table there are fewer than 45,000 clones, about 86% of which are singletons. Relapse after autologous stem cell transplantation occurred in every patient, and brentuximab vedotin exposure varied. The source was peripheral blood mononuclear cells (PBMCs), collected before the second cycle of nivolumab. Receptors originate from a human donor with classical Hodgkin lymphoma.

The chain couples TRBV5-1 to TRBJ1-1, with TRBD1 matching over 8 bases. V lost 6 bases and J lost 9; bases outside the gene matches: 10. Germline V gene sequence: CDR1 SGHRS, CDR2 YFSETQ. The length of the CDR3 is 13 residues. For the CDR3, the DNA is TGCGCCAGCACCCCAACAGGGGGATCAAAAGCTTTCTTT. Translating it yields CASTPTGGSKAFF.

This clone is a singleton in its sample. The chain uses TRBV11-2 and TRBJ2-3, with a possible D match to TRBD2 (5 bases). Trimming left V 3 bases short and J 2 bases short, with 12 bases between. In germline, CDR1 is SGHAT, CDR2 FQNNGV. This CDR3 has 15 amino acids. CDR3 nucleotide sequence: TGTGCCAGCAGCTTCCGGACGGAGGTCACAGATACGCAGTATTTT. As protein: CASSFRTEVTDTQYF.

The chain uses TRBV2 and TRBJ2-7; TRBD2 matches at 11 bases. CDR3 size: 14 residues. CDR1 and CDR2 from the germline V gene are SNHLY and FYNNEI. The V segment lost 6 bases and the J segment 3 bases; nucleotides outside the gene matches: 4. The CDR3 here is CASRRLAGHYEQYF. As DNA, the CDR3 is TGTGCCAGCAGGCGACTAGCGGGACACTACGAGCAGTACTTC. Drawing the rest from reference TRBV2 and TRBJ2-7, the complete variable domain is EPEVTQTPSHQVTQMGQEVILRCVPISNHLYFYWYRQILGQKVEFLVSFYNNEISEKSEIFDDQFSVERPDGSNFTLKIRSTKLEDSAMYFCASRRLAGHYEQYFGPGTRLTVT.

Written as DNA, the CDR3 is TGTGCCAGCAGCTTGGGGGGAAACTCACCCCTCCACTTT. Encoded protein: CASSLGGNSPLHF. J is TRBJ1-6 and V is TRBV5-4; D is unclear. V lost 0 bases and J lost 10, with 8 bases in between. The CDR3 has 13 amino acids. Germline CDR1 is SGHNT and CDR2 is YYREEE (reference sequence).

This clone was counted once. The chain joins TRBV6-1 to TRBJ2-7; no definite D call. The CDR3 is made up of 13 amino acids. The V gene's germline CDR1 is MNHNS and CDR2 SASEGT. The V end lost 6 bases, the J end lost 3 bases, and 12 bases lay between the germline ends. The CDR3 DNA sequence: TGTGCCAGCAGCCCCGTGGACGGCTACGAGCAGTACTTC. Its translation is CASSPVDGYEQYF.

CDR3 amino acids: CASSLVGTAYNEQFF. CDR3 in DNA: TGCGCCAGCAGCTTGGTCGGGACAGCCTACAATGAGCAGTTCTTC. V usage is TRBV5-1 and J usage is TRBJ2-1; 7 positions match TRBD1. V lost 0 bases to trimming and J lost 2 bases; unmatched junction nucleotides: 2. The CDR3 loop spans 15 amino acids. Germline loops: CDR1 SGHRS, CDR2 YFSETQ.

The V gene is TRBV7-9, the J gene TRBJ2-1; no clear D. Germline V CDR1 and CDR2: SEHNR, FQNEAQ (reference sequence). The CDR3 runs to 13 residues. The V end lost 5 bases, the J end lost 8 bases, and 13 bases lay between the germline ends. The CDR3 loop is CASSLDSQDEQFF. The CDR3 region has the DNA TGTGCCAGCAGCCTCGACTCACAAGATGAGCAGTTCTTC. The variable domain in full, with the rest retrieved from reference TRBV7-9 and TRBJ2-1, is DTGVSQNPRHKITKRGQNVTFRCDPISEHNRLYWYRQTLGQGPEFLTYFQNEAQLEKSRLLSDRFSAERPKGSFSTLEIQRTEQGDSAMYLCASSLDSQDEQFFGPGTRLTVL.

CDR3 sequence: CASSPSVKHFSNQPQHF. As DNA, the CDR3 is TGTGCCAGCAGCCCCTCGGTAAAACACTTTAGCAATCAGCCCCAGCATTTT. The chain links TRBV7-8 to TRBJ1-5; D remains ambiguous. Germline loops: CDR1 SGHVS, CDR2 FQNEAQ. The CDR3 runs to 17 residues. V lost 5 bases to trimming and J lost 0 bases, with 17 bases between them.

V usage is TRBV27 and J usage is TRBJ2-1; 10 bases line up with TRBD2. This CDR3 spans 15 amino acids. J was trimmed by 6 bases and V by 7 bases; bases with no gene match: 9. The germline V gene has CDR1 MNHEY and CDR2 SMNVEV (reference sequence). CDR3 nucleotide sequence: TGTGCCAGCACCGTCTTCGGGACTAGCGCCAATGAGCAGTTCTTC. Translating it yields CASTVFGTSANEQFF.

This rearrangement joins TRBV27 to TRBJ1-5; 11 bases match TRBD1. CDR3 length: 15 amino acids. CDR1 and CDR2 (germline): MNHEY, SMNVEV (reference sequence). The J segment lost 4 bases and the V segment lost 4 bases, leaving 3 bases of the junction unmatched. The CDR3 DNA reads as TGTGCCAGCAGTTCGGGGACAGGGGGAAATCAGCCCCAGCATTTT. It is translated as CASSSGTGGNQPQHF.